A selection of T cell receptor beta chains follows, all from one sample in a study of blood T cell repertoires in COVID-19. Libraries were prepared by immunoSEQ multiplex PCR; TCRdb keeps only in-frame clonotypes and omits some of them. The table lists about 270,000 clones, 85% to 95% of them singletons, with approximately 2.9% in the top ten. The sample taken for sequencing was PBMCs or T cells enriched from blood (not recorded which). All receptors come from a man between 40 and 49 years old who had been exposed to COVID-19. CDR3s leave out the opening cysteine and the closing phenylalanine or tryptophan. D genes are given only for firm matches. A clone size is listed for some rows: how often the clone was seen (once, few, many), or a class if it is expanded.

D gene,V gene,clone size,J gene,CDR3 protein
-,TRBV30,-,TRBJ1-3,AWSALLSGNTIY
TRBD2,TRBV7-3,-,TRBJ2-3,ASSLPGLAGAPDTQY
-,TRBV5-1,-,TRBJ2-3,ASSLGSELSTDTQY
TRBD2,TRBV10-3,-,TRBJ2-3,AISESSGRPPDTQY
-,TRBV29-1,-,TRBJ2-7,SVLERRDGFEQY
TRBD2,TRBV29-1,-,TRBJ2-3,SVEALKGLADTDTQY
-,TRBV19,-,TRBJ2-3,ASKVSAGTDTQY
TRBD1,TRBV28,-,TRBJ2-5,ASDGTGYQETQY
-,TRBV5-4,few,TRBJ2-6,ASSPPPQVTGANVLT
TRBD2,TRBV3-1/TRBV3-2,-,TRBJ2-7,ASSPTSGSFDEQY
TRBD2,TRBV7-9,-,TRBJ2-2,ASSSRPGGPNTGELF